This T cell receptor beta chain comes out of a study of blood T cell repertoires in COVID-19. About the research overall: T cells, B-cell-depleted T cells, or PBMCs supplied cDNA or gDNA.

TCRdb keeps only in-frame clones here, not all; method: immunoSEQ multiplex PCR. The sample lists approximately 390,000 clones, around 87% seen once, with 6.5% in the top ten. The CDR3 runs to 15 residues. In germline, CDR1 is MNHEY, CDR2 SVGAGI. Trimming cost V 7 bases and J 0 bases, with 15 bases left between them. The chain carries TRBV6-5 and TRBJ1-1; possible D gene TRBD1, 5 bases. Sample: peripheral blood. This receptor was taken from a man aged 18 to 35 with active or convalescent COVID-19. The CDR3: CASTRDRGMNTEAFF. The CDR3 bases are TGTGCCAGCACTAGGGACCGGGGGATGAACACTGAAGCTTTCTTT.